This T cell receptor (beta chain) came from a study of OX40 agonist ivuxolimab in advanced cancers. Turning to the study itself: Patients were treated with intravenous ivuxolimab, dosed at 0.01 to 10 mg/kg and infused every 2 weeks.

The method was immunoSEQ multiplex PCR; TCRdb's version includes in-frame clones alone and lacks a portion of them. The sample consists of some 11,000 clones, roughly 72% of them appearing once. CDR1 is SGHVS and CDR2 is FNYEAQ in the germline V gene. There are 13 residues in the CDR3. V was clipped by 5 bases and J by 9 bases, with 14 bases between them. The sample here was CD4+ or CD8+ T cells sorted from blood, taken in a trial of the OX40 agonist ivuxolimab. The origin of this receptor is an adult with an advanced solid tumor such as melanoma, head and neck, liver or kidney cancer. This chain joins TRBV7-6 and TRBJ2-1; either TRBD1 or TRBD2 may supply D (5 bases each). CDR3 amino acids: CASSVGVFGEQFF. DNA for the CDR3: TGTGCCAGCAGCGTGGGGGTTTTCGGTGAGCAGTTCTTC.